In its sample, the clone carrying this TCR beta chain was seen once. No antigen is known for it. The length of the CDR3 is 16 residues. The germline V gene has CDR1 SGHTA and CDR2 FQGTGA. V was pared by 6 bases and J by 3 bases, with 7 bases of the junction left unmatched. The sample belongs to a study of OX40 agonist ivuxolimab in advanced cancers. General study findings and limits: Among the least clonally expanded were partial responders at 0.1-3.0 mg/kg. Mean expanded clone counts were higher in CD8+ than CD4+ T cells. Some nonresponders also had low normalized T-cell clonal expansion.

This table comes from immunoSEQ multiplex PCR, and its TCRdb copy is limited to in-frame clones, with some not included. This sample yields around 94,000 clones, of which about 92% are seen a single time; less than 3.5% belongs to the top ten. V gene TRBV7-3 combines with J gene TRBJ2-3; 12 positions match TRBD2. This sequence originates from an adult with an advanced solid tumor such as melanoma, head and neck, liver or kidney cancer. Here the sequenced sample was CD4+ or CD8+ T cells sorted from blood, taken in a trial of the OX40 agonist ivuxolimab. CDR3 loop: CASSPGLAGPTDTQYF. The DNA for the CDR3 is TGTGCCAGCAGTCCCGGACTAGCGGGGCCTACAGATACGCAGTATTTT.